A few counts support the clone carrying this T cell receptor (beta chain). The antigen is undetermined. The method was immunoSEQ multiplex PCR; TCRdb's version includes in-frame clones alone and lacks a portion of them. The table shows around 180,000 clones, with roughly 86% occurring only once. This specimen belongs to a study of cytomegalovirus exposure and HLA in healthy donors. Broader study findings: In vitro confirmation showed a few CMV-associated chains to be CMV antigen specific. The study designated roughly 150 TCR beta chains cytomegalovirus-associated.

This sequence was found in a woman between 18 and 29 years old in good health and CMV-seronegative. The sample taken for sequencing was PBMCs.

CDR3 sequence reads: CSVEATEGGYTF. CDR3 sequence (DNA): TGCAGCGTTGAAGCCACAGAGGGAGGCTACACCTTC. This chain links TRBV29-1 with TRBJ1-2; D gene ambiguous. The CDR3 is 12 amino acids. V dropped 1 base and J dropped 8 bases, with 11 bases sitting between them. Looked up from germline, CDR1 is SQVTM and CDR2 is ANQGSEA.